Sequencing of this TCR beta chain was carried out in a study of response to subunit inactivated influenza vaccine. Study-level results: After each seasonal influenza vaccination, few new T cells are recruited, the authors suggested.

In the case of this clonotype: Its antigen is still unknown.

V lost 2 bases and J 4 bases, leaving 6 bases between the germline ends. This CDR3 comprises 13 residues. Looked up from germline, CDR1 is MNHEY and CDR2 is SVGAGI. TCRdb re-called the RT-PCR reads with MiXCR, one entry per CDR3 protein. The sample carries about 300,000 distinct CDR3 sequences, roughly 22% recorded once. Sequenced here: PBMCs from blood, sampled approximately 20 months after vaccination. The source is a man aged 45-69 years who received an inactivated influenza vaccine. J is TRBJ2-1 and V is TRBV6-5; D gene ambiguous. CDR3 bases: TGTGCCAGCAGTTACGGCAGGTACAATGAGCAGTTCTTC. Translation gives CASSYGRYNEQFF.